These T cell receptor beta chains were read from a single sample in a study of T cells in Graves' hyperthyroidism and ophthalmopathy. Each CDR3 protein is one row after TCRdb ran MiXCR on the multiplex PCR reads. The data show about 600,000 distinct CDR3 sequences, roughly 15% seen once. Sample: blood. These receptors came from a woman aged 50 to 65 with Graves' ophthalmopathy. CDR3s include the opening cysteine and the closing phenylalanine or tryptophan. The D gene is left open where the match is weak. A clone size is listed for some rows: how often the clone was seen (once, few, many), or a class if it is expanded.

>TRBJ2-7|TRBV6-4|-|many
TGTGCCAGCAGTGCGGCCAGCGGACCCGTCTACGAGCAGTACTTC
CASSAASGPVYEQYF
>TRBJ1-6|TRBV30|-|few
TGTGCCTGGAGTGGTTTTGGGAAGGGGGAGGACATTTCACCCCTCCACTTT
CAWSGFGKGEDISPLHF
>TRBJ2-7|TRBV20-1|TRBD2|many
TGCAGTGCTCCTGTGGCAGGCGGGAGCTACGAGCAGTACTTC
CSAPVAGGSYEQYF
>TRBJ2-5|TRBV7-3|-|-
-
CASSLSPDSGQGTQYF
>TRBJ1-1|TRBV28|-|many
TGTGCCAGCGGGGAACAGGGCGCGGGCACTGAAGCTTTCTTT
CASGEQGAGTEAFF
>TRBJ2-7|TRBV12-3/TRBV12-4|-|many
TGTGCCAGCAGTTTTGGGACATCATCGGAGTACGAGCAGTACTTC
CASSFGTSSEYEQYF
>TRBJ2-6|TRBV7-8|-|many
TGTGCCAGCAGGCTAGCGGGGACAGGGGTATCTTACTCTGGGGCCAACGTCCTGACTTTC
CASRLAGTGVSYSGANVLTF
>TRBJ2-3|TRBV20-1|TRBD2|many
TGCAGTGCTAGTCCCCTTAGCGGGAGTACAGATACGCAGTATTTT
CSASPLSGSTDTQYF
>TRBJ2-1|TRBV20-1|-|many
TGCAGTGGCTTACTGGGCAATGAGCAGTTCTTC
CSGLLGNEQFF
>TRBJ2-7|TRBV29-1|-|few
TGCAGCGTGTACACCGCTTCCTACGAGCAGTACTTC
CSVYTASYEQYF
>TRBJ2-1|TRBV9|-|few
TGTGCCAGCAGCGTAGATCTGGGGGTAAATGAGCAGTTCTTC
CASSVDLGVNEQFF
>TRBJ1-5|TRBV15|-|few
TGTGCCACCAGCAGAGAAATGGGATTTCAGCCCCAGCATTTT
CATSREMGFQPQHF
>TRBJ2-1|TRBV14|TRBD2|many
TGTGCCAGCAGCCAAGACGAGCGGGAAGGGAATGAGCAGTTCTTC
CASSQDEREGNEQFF
>TRBJ1-1|TRBV2|-|many
TGTGCCAACCTGGGGAGGGGAGTCACTGAAGCTTTCTTT
CANLGRGVTEAFF
>TRBJ2-1|TRBV11-2|TRBD1|many
TGTGCCAGCAGTCGGCAGGGGGATTACAATGAGCAGTTCTTC
CASSRQGDYNEQFF
>TRBJ2-1|TRBV20-1|TRBD2|-
TGCAGTGCTAGAGATCGCGGGAGGTCCTACAATGAGCAGTTCTTC
CSARDRGRSYNEQFF
>TRBJ2-3|TRBV20-1|TRBD2|-
TGCAGTGCTTACGGACTAGCGGGATTAAATACGCAGTATTTT
CSAYGLAGLNTQYF
>TRBJ1-2|TRBV27|-|many
TGTGCCAGCAGTCCGACCGGGCCTCGGGGTATGACCTTC
CASSPTGPRGMTF
>TRBJ2-1|TRBV27|-|few
TGTGCCAGTCAGACAGATTGGCGCAATGAGCAGTTCTTC
CASQTDWRNEQFF
>TRBJ1-1|TRBV5-1|TRBD1|few
TGCGCCAGCAGCCAGGGGACAGGGGAAACTGAAGCTTTCTTT
CASSQGTGETEAFF
>TRBJ2-1|TRBV20-1|-|many
TGCAGTGCTCACCCCCGTAGACTGGAAGTCAGCTCCTACAATGAGCAGTTCTTC
CSAHPRRLEVSSYNEQFF
>TRBJ2-7|TRBV3-1|TRBD2|few
TGTGCCAGCAGCCTCGGGGGGGGGCGATCCCACGAGCAGTACTTC
CASSLGGGRSHEQYF
>TRBJ2-7|TRBV29-1|TRBD1|many
TGCAGCGTTGGGAGACAGGGTTACGAGCAGTACTTC
CSVGRQGYEQYF